This T cell receptor beta chain derives from a study of CD8 T cells in ankylosing spondylitis (TCRdb year 2017). At the level of the whole study: The study set out to find disease-linked TCR variants by profiling T cell receptor beta repertoires in ankylosing spondylitis patients and healthy donors. The whole study cohort included 90 to 120 healthy donors and 25 ankylosing spondylitis patients. Peripheral blood was sampled, and synovial fluid was additionally collected from ankylosing spondylitis patients.

General findings and caveats noted by the study authors: Some motif variants were previously reported in synovial fluid and blood of reactive arthritis patients, suggesting common disease-initiation mechanisms. Blood from ankylosing spondylitis patients appeared to be characterized by a TCR beta motif composed of eight or nine highly homologous amino acid variants. A CD8+ phenotype was shown by the disease-linked clones, which were found at relatively low frequencies in peripheral blood. Significant enrichment of the disease-linked clones was reported in matched synovial fluid samples from ankylosing spondylitis patients.

The sequencing machine was an Illumina HiSeq 2500. TCR beta libraries were prepared by quantitative 5'-RACE with molecular barcodes. The source study handled its data this way. A new computational method, built on a probabilistic model of VDJ rearrangement, was used to identify disease-linked TCR variants. Through fastp at Q25 and MiXCR, TCRdb rebuilt clones from the public reads, retaining in-frame beta chains. Rows are combined by CDR3 protein, so each entry shows the most common genes and DNA. The V and J calls, along with clone size, are taken from TCRdb and not from the paper's own processing. Within this sample are approximately 100,000 distinct CDR3 sequences, with roughly 8% of them counted one time only. Clones ranked in the top ten supply approximately 9.7% of the sample. As regards this clonotype: Its antigen remains undetermined. There are no base qualities to consult, and no much larger clone falls within one base.

This receptor was obtained from a male donor with ankylosing spondylitis or in good health (not recorded which). The sample consisted of blood, either unsorted or a sorted T cell fraction (not recorded which).

The bases read TGCAGTGCTGCGGCAAGCGGGGTGCAGTATTTT. Protein translation: CSAAASGVQYF. This receptor chain uses TRBV20-1 and TRBJ2-3, with 7 middle bases fitting TRBD2. V ends up 5 bases short and J 11 bases short, with an unmatched junction base count of 7. CDR3 length: 11 amino acids, cysteine to phenylalanine. Just the 33-base CDR3 DNA is kept, in frame starting at base 1. CDR1 and CDR2, looked up from the germline V gene (reference sequence), are DFQATT and SNEGSKA.